What follows are 32 T cell receptor beta chains derived from one specimen sequenced in a study of Tregs in tolerant kidney transplant recipients. Profiling relied on immunoSEQ multiplex PCR, and the TCRdb table lists in-frame clones only, not all of them. The sample records 40,000 to 50,000 clones, under 95% being singletons. The specimen sequenced was Tregs from blood. The receptors derive from a human donor in good health.

In its sample, this clone was seen a few times. The CDR3 loop is CASRTTGRGTDTQYF. CDR3 in DNA: TGTGCCAGCAGAACGACAGGGCGGGGCACAGATACGCAGTATTTT. The chain employs TRBV6-5 and TRBJ2-3; 7 bases match TRBD1. Germline V gives CDR1 MNHEY, CDR2 SVGAGI. V lost 6 bases to trimming and J lost 1 base; unmatched junction nucleotides: 7. The length of the CDR3 is 15 residues.

The V and J genes are TRBV6-1 and TRBJ2-5, with TRBD2 as a possible D gene (5 bases). Germline loops: CDR1 MNHNS, CDR2 SASEGT. The V and J ends lost 2 bases and 13 bases respectively, with 17 bases between them. This CDR3 contains 13 residues. CDR3 sequence reads: CASSERDRGETYF. The CDR3, as DNA: TGTGCCAGCAGTGAAAGGGATCGGGGAGAGACGTACTTC.

This clone came up once. The chain employs TRBV11-2 and TRBJ2-5, with 8 positions matching TRBD2. Gene TRBJ2-7 matches the end of the DNA better, so the J call may be wrong. The CDR3 consists of 18 residues. Germline V CDR1 and CDR2: SGHAT, FQNNGV. The DNA of the CDR3 is TGTGCCAGCAGCTTAGATCCCCCGACGATAGCGGGGAGCTACGAGCAGTACTTC. Amino acid sequence: CASSLDPPTIAGSYEQYF.

The V call is TRBV6-6, the J call TRBJ2-1; 8 positions agree with TRBD2. CDR3 length equals 16 residues. Germline CDR1 and CDR2: MNHNY and SVGAGI (reference sequence). The V gene end was trimmed by 5 bases and the J gene end by 0 bases; junction bases not matched to a gene: 6. The CDR3 sequence: CASSPSGSSSYNEQFF. CDR3 coding DNA: TGTGCCAGCAGTCCCAGCGGGAGCTCCTCCTACAATGAGCAGTTCTTC.

This chain uses TRBV5-4 with TRBJ1-2, with a weak D call TRBD1 (6 bases). This CDR3 has 16 residues. Germline CDR1 SGHNT, CDR2 YYREEE (reference sequence). Trimming removed 0 bases at V and 0 bases at J, with 12 bases between. The CDR3 here is CASSLARDTPNYGYTF. CDR3 DNA sequence: TGTGCCAGCAGCTTGGCTAGGGACACCCCTAACTATGGCTACACCTTC.

V gene TRBV5-1 combines with J gene TRBJ2-1; TRBD1 is a possible D gene (5 bases). The CDR3 length is 15 residues. V shed 3 bases and J shed 2 bases, with 12 bases lying between them. Per the germline V gene, CDR1 is SGHRS and CDR2 is YFSETQ. CDR3 in amino acids: CASSSDRGPYNEQFF. Here the CDR3 DNA reads TGCGCCAGCAGCTCCGACAGAGGTCCCTACAATGAGCAGTTCTTC.

The chain recombines TRBV20-1 with TRBJ1-2; D is unresolved. Trimming left V 2 bases short and J 8 bases short, with 6 bases between. CDR3 length: 10 amino acids. CDR1 and CDR2 from the germline V gene are DFQATT and SNEGSKA (reference sequence). CDR3 DNA: TGCAGTGCTAGATCGTGGGGCTACACCTTC. Translating it yields CSARSWGYTF.

The chain carries TRBV14 and TRBJ1-2; D is undetermined. The V gene's germline CDR1 is SGHDN and CDR2 FVKESK. The CDR3 runs 15 residues. V gave up 1 base and J gave up 1 base, with 10 bases separating them. CDR3 in DNA: TGTGCCAGCAGCCAAGGGCCAGCTTATAACTATGGCTACACCTTC. This encodes CASSQGPAYNYGYTF.

The chain combines TRBV30 with TRBJ2-5; 7 positions match TRBD1. In germline, CDR1 is GTSNPN, CDR2 SVGIG (reference sequence). V was pared by 3 bases and J by 4 bases, with 5 bases of the junction left unmatched. The CDR3 runs 13 residues. The CDR3 nucleotides read TGTGCCTGGAGGGTGAGGGGGCGAGAGACCCAGTACTTC. Translated, it gives CAWRVRGRETQYF. The whole variable domain, remainder taken from reference TRBV30 and TRBJ2-5, is SQTIHQWPATLVQPVGSPLSLECTVEGTSNPNLYWYRQAAGRGLQLLFYSVGIGQISSEVPQNLSASRPQDRQFILSSKKLLLSDSGFYLCAWRVRGRETQYFGPGTRLLVL.

DNA of the CDR3: TGTGCCAGCAGCACTATACGACGGACAGGGGGGACATACGAGCAGTACTTC. Translated, it gives CASSTIRRTGGTYEQYF. V usage is TRBV21-1 and J usage is TRBJ2-7; TRBD1 is the table's D call, not checked against the DNA. TRBV21-1 corresponds to a pseudogene. This CDR3 contains 17 residues.

This sequence joins TRBV4-1 and TRBJ2-4, with no clear D. Germline loops: CDR1 MGHRA, CDR2 YSYEKL. The CDR3 spans 13 residues. V dropped 4 bases and J dropped 5 bases, with 9 bases sitting between them. CDR3 in amino acids: CASSPLRENIQYF. CDR3 bases: TGCGCCAGCAGCCCCCTTAGGGAAAACATTCAGTACTTC.

The chain is built from TRBV5-1 and TRBJ2-5, with D perhaps TRBD2 (6 bases). V lost 4 bases and J lost 4, with 14 bases in between. Germline-derived CDR1 and CDR2 are SGHRS and YFSETQ. The CDR3 totals 14 residues. The CDR3 nucleotides read TGCGCCAGCAGCCTTCCCGGGACTCGAGAGACCCAGTACTTC. This encodes CASSLPGTRETQYF.

The chain combines TRBV5-1 with TRBJ2-2, with TRBD1 matching 7 bases. Germline V CDR1 and CDR2: SGHRS, YFSETQ. J lost 3 bases, V lost 5 bases, and 13 bases had no gene match. The CDR3 runs to 17 residues. CDR3 coding DNA: TGCGCCAGCAGACGTATCCCCGGGACAGCGGACACCGGGGAGCTGTTTTTT. Amino acids: CASRRIPGTADTGELFF.

The chain is built from TRBV10-3 and TRBJ2-1; 8 nucleotides match TRBD2. Germline CDR1 ENHRY, CDR2 SYGVKD. J gave up 5 bases and V 10 bases, and 7 bases lay outside the gene matches. CDR3 length equals 13 residues. CDR3: CATTGGGDNEQFF. CDR3 DNA sequence: TGTGCCACCACGGGAGGGGGGGACAATGAGCAGTTCTTC.

This clone was detected only once. This same CDR3 is encoded by further DNA sequences in the sample. V gene TRBV11-2 combines with J gene TRBJ2-7; tentatively, D is TRBD1 (6 bases). There are 12 residues in the CDR3. CDR1 and CDR2 from the germline V gene are SGHAT and FQNNGV. V gave up 3 bases and J gave up 3 bases, with 6 bases separating them. The CDR3 protein is CASSLDSYEQYF. DNA of the CDR3: TGTGCCAGCAGCTTGGACAGCTACGAGCAGTACTTC.

The rearrangement uses TRBV6-1 and TRBJ1-2; possibly TRBD1 for D (5 bases). CDR3 length: 15 amino acids. The V end was cut by 1 base, the J end by 4 bases, with 13 bases between. Germline lookup yields CDR1 MNHNS and CDR2 SASEGT. The DNA for the CDR3 is TGTGCCAGCAGTGAAGGGCCAGGGACCCTCTATGGCTACACCTTC. It is translated as CASSEGPGTLYGYTF.

The CDR3 bases are TGTGCCACCAGAAGGTCCCTCTCTGGAAACACCATATATTTT. It codes for CATRRSLSGNTIYF. This chain connects TRBV15 to TRBJ1-3; unclear D gene. V gave up 6 bases and J gave up 0 bases, with 9 bases separating them. There are 14 residues in the CDR3. The germline V gene has CDR1 LNHNV and CDR2 YYDKDF (reference sequence).

The chain combines TRBV27 with TRBJ2-5; D might be TRBD1 (5 bases). V lost 5 bases, J lost 7 bases, and 8 bases lay in between. The CDR3 is 11 residues long. CDR1 and CDR2 from the germline V gene are MNHEY and SMNVEV (reference sequence). The CDR3 region has the DNA TGTGCCAGCAGTCAAAGGGGGACCCAGTACTTC. Translation: CASSQRGTQYF.

This clone has only a few counts. The chain is built from TRBV19 and TRBJ2-7, with D unresolved. CDR3 size: 14 residues. The ends were cut back, 5 bases at V and 0 bases at J, with 11 bases in the middle. Germline V gene lookup returns CDR1 LNHDA and CDR2 SQIVND (reference sequence). The DNA of the CDR3 is TGTGCCAGTAGTCCAAGACGGAGCTCCTACGAGCAGTACTTC. Translation: CASSPRRSSYEQYF.

As for this clone: The same CDR3 is also encoded by other DNA sequences in this sample. This chain connects TRBV6-5 to TRBJ1-2; 7 bases match TRBD1. CDR1 is MNHEY and CDR2 is SVGAGI in the germline V gene. CDR3 length equals 13 residues. The junction had 3 bases not matched to a gene; V was cut back by 6 bases and J by 2 bases. CDR3 DNA: TGTGCCAGCAGGCGGGACAGCAACTATGGCTACACCTTC. Translation: CASRRDSNYGYTF.

This chain uses TRBV29-1 with TRBJ2-1; 8 nucleotides align to TRBD2. With V trimmed by 4 bases and J by 3 bases, 17 bases remained unmatched. The CDR3 runs 18 residues. Per germline, CDR1 SQVTM and CDR2 ANQGSEA. CDR3 sequence (DNA): TGCAGCGTTGTGGTCAGGAAGAGCGGGAGTACGAGCTACAATGAGCAGTTCTTC. Translated, it gives CSVVVRKSGSTSYNEQFF.

This chain uses TRBV15 with TRBJ2-1; D is perhaps TRBD2 (7 bases). Germline V CDR1 and CDR2: LNHNV, YYDKDF (reference sequence). V shed 1 base and J shed 7 bases, with 20 bases lying between them. The CDR3 sequence is 17 residues long. For the CDR3, the DNA is TGTGCCACCAGCAGAGGTATCGGGGGCGGGAGTAAAAATGAGCAGTTCTTC. Its translation: CATSRGIGGGSKNEQFF.

The chain uses TRBV5-1 and TRBJ2-7; 7 nucleotides match TRBD1. The CDR3 spans 16 residues. CDR1 SGHRS and CDR2 YFSETQ come from the germline V gene. With V trimmed by 0 bases and J by 0 bases, 6 bases remained unmatched. CDR3 nucleotides: TGCGCCAGCAGCTTGGTTTCCGGGACAGCCTCCTACGAGCAGTACTTC. Translated: CASSLVSGTASYEQYF.

The rearrangement uses TRBV6-5 and TRBJ1-5; D is possibly TRBD1 (6 bases). V was shortened by 7 bases and J by 0 bases, with 13 bases between the two germline ends. The CDR3 contains 15 residues. CDR1 is MNHEY and CDR2 is SVGAGI in the germline V gene. The CDR3 DNA sequence: TGTGCCAGCAAAAGACAGGACTATAGCAATCAGCCCCAGCATTTT. This gives the protein CASKRQDYSNQPQHF.

The V and J genes are TRBV6-6 and TRBJ2-1; 9 bases agree with TRBD2. The CDR3 is 16 amino acids. V lost 2 bases, J lost 5 bases, and 7 bases stayed unmatched. CDR1 MNHNY and CDR2 SVGAGI come from the germline V gene (reference sequence). The CDR3 DNA reads TGTGCCAGCAGTTACGGGCGGGGGGGCCGAAACAATGAGCAGTTCTTC. It is translated as CASSYGRGGRNNEQFF.

This clone was counted once. The rearrangement joins TRBV14 to TRBJ1-1, with 10 positions matching TRBD1. CDR1 and CDR2 from the germline V gene are SGHDN and FVKESK. The CDR3 length is 15 residues. Germline trimming cut 3 bases from V and 3 bases from J; bases unmatched to any gene: 4. Here the CDR3 reads CASSHLGTGDTEAFF. DNA for the CDR3: TGTGCCAGCAGCCACCTAGGGACAGGGGACACTGAAGCTTTCTTT.

This sequence joins TRBV6-7 and TRBJ2-1; possible D gene TRBD1, 5 bases. TRBV6-7 is an ORF for which the function is uncertain. Trimming cost V 2 bases and J 4 bases, with 21 bases left between them. The CDR3 extends over 18 amino acids. Here the CDR3 DNA reads TGTGCCAGCAGTTACAAGGGGTCAGGTAGCTCCTCTTACAATGAGCAGTTCTTC. Translating gives CASSYKGSGSSSYNEQFF.

V gene TRBV4-1 combines with J gene TRBJ1-1; 8 bases agree with TRBD1. The germline CDR1 and CDR2 sequences are MGHRA and YSYEKL. There are 16 residues in the CDR3. V shed 4 bases, J shed 6 bases, and the junction held 13 bases outside the gene matches. CDR3 loop: CASSLGRGTGKPEAFF. The CDR3 DNA sequence: TGCGCCAGCAGCCTCGGCCGCGGGACAGGAAAACCTGAAGCTTTCTTT.

This sequence joins TRBV6-5 and TRBJ2-1; TRBD2 matches at 11 bases. This CDR3 has 15 amino acids. The junction had 5 bases not matched to a gene; V was cut back by 7 bases and J by 3 bases. The germline V gene has CDR1 MNHEY and CDR2 SVGAGI. The DNA of the CDR3 is TGTGCCAGCAACTTAGCGGGGGGGCACTACAATGAGCAGTTCTTC. Translated, it gives CASNLAGGHYNEQFF.

The chain couples TRBV6-1 to TRBJ1-2, with D possibly matching TRBD1 (5 bases). This CDR3 has 15 residues. With 1 base removed from V and 4 bases from J, the gap between germline ends came to 13 bases. CDR1 is MNHNS and CDR2 is SASEGT in the germline V gene. CDR3 coding DNA: TGTGCCAGCAGTGAAGGGTCCGGGGGTGGCTATGGCTACACCTTC. Encoded protein: CASSEGSGGGYGYTF.

The CDR3 spells CASSLRGLNTEAFF. CDR3 nucleotides: TGTGCCAGCAGCCTCAGGGGTTTGAACACTGAAGCTTTCTTT. The J gene is TRBJ1-1, the V gene TRBV6-5, with a tentative D call TRBD1 (6 bases). V was cut by 6 bases and J by 0 bases, with 11 bases left in between. Germline lookup yields CDR1 MNHEY and CDR2 SVGAGI. The CDR3 spans 14 residues.

The J gene is TRBJ2-3, the V gene TRBV2; D is possibly TRBD2 (5 bases). This CDR3 contains 14 residues. Germline CDR1 and CDR2: SNHLY and FYNNEI. V lost 9 bases to trimming and J lost 0 bases, with 13 bases between them. Here the CDR3 reads CASCPRTSTDTQYF. In DNA, the CDR3 is TGTGCCAGTTGTCCGAGGACTAGCACAGATACGCAGTATTTT.